This TCR beta chain was sequenced during a study of patients and donors after allogeneic stem cell transplantation. Germline-derived CDR1 and CDR2 are KGHDR and SFDVKD. V was pared by 7 bases and J by 8 bases, with 17 bases between. There are 14 residues in the CDR3. In TCRdb, the RT-PCR reads were re-called with MiXCR into one record per CDR3 protein. Among 800,000 to 1,000,000 distinct CDR3 sequences, approximately 19% were seen once, and the ten largest hold roughly 6%. The genes are TRBV24-1 and TRBJ2-1; D may correspond to TRBD1 or TRBD2 (7 bases each). This TCR derives from a human donor who was either an allogeneic HSCT recipient or a stem cell or donor lymphocyte infusion donor (not recorded which). It is not recorded whose cells these are; they may come from a transplant donor. The sample consisted of blood, either unsorted or a sorted T cell fraction (not recorded which). The CDR3 protein is CATRGRTGLDEQFF. The CDR3 DNA reads TGTGCCACCAGGGGCCGGACAGGACTAGATGAGCAGTTCTTC.